This entry lists 5 T cell receptor beta chains sequenced from one sample in a study of blood T cells in healthy people across ages. With a J-beta primer mix and a sample-barcoded 5' primer, a second PCR ran roughly 6 to 11 cycles. TCRdb re-derived calls from the 5' RACE reads in MiXCR, one entry per CDR3 protein. The data hold around 820,000 distinct CDR3 sequences, with about 25% observed a single time. These data were also filed under a second study, of T cells of mothers and their children.

Material: blood. The receptors were sampled from a boy aged 5-17 years in good health.

J is TRBJ1-2 and V is TRBV28, with TRBD1 as a possible D gene (6 bases). Trimming removed 7 bases from V and 3 bases from J, with 18 bases in between. This CDR3 is 15 amino acids long. Germline V lookup: CDR1 MDHEN, CDR2 SYDVKM. For the CDR3, the DNA is TGTGCCAGCACCCAAGCGAGGGGGGAATACTATGGCTACACCTTC. Amino acids: CASTQARGEYYGYTF.

Worth noting for this clonotype: Lacking the conserved final phenylalanine or tryptophan, this CDR3 likely reflects a read error. This chain joins TRBV4-1 and TRBJ2-7; tentatively, D is TRBD1 (5 bases). This CDR3 has 13 residues. Trimming left V 4 bases short and J 3 bases short, with 10 bases between. Germline lookup yields CDR1 MGHRA and CDR2 YSYEKL. The CDR3 is CASSRATVYEQYS. Here the CDR3 DNA reads TGCGCCAGCAGCCGAGCGACAGTCTACGAGCAGTACTCC.

V usage is TRBV6-2 or TRBV6-3 and J usage is TRBJ2-1; 10 bases agree with TRBD2. V dropped 6 bases and J dropped 8; count of bases not matched to a gene: 10. This CDR3 is built from 15 residues. CDR1 is MNHEY and CDR2 is SVGEGT in the germline V gene. The CDR3 DNA reads TGTGCCAGCAGAGGAACTAGCGGGAAATACGATGAGCAGTTCTTC. It translates to CASRGTSGKYDEQFF.

The chain joins TRBV9 to TRBJ2-5, with no clear D. Between the trimmed V and J ends, which lost 3 bases and 8 bases, there was a span of 26 bases. The CDR3 covers 17 residues. CDR1 and CDR2 (germline): SGDLS, YYNGEE. CDR3 protein: CASSGLPSASPLGTQYF. The CDR3 nucleotides read TGTGCCAGCAGCGGGCTCCCGAGTGCCAGCCCCCTAGGTACCCAGTACTTC. Full variable domain (remainder filled in from reference TRBV9 and TRBJ2-5): DSGVTQTPKHLITATGQRVTLRCSPRSGDLSVYWYQQSLDQGLQFLIQYYNGEERAKGNILERFSAQQFPDLHSELNLSSLELGDSALYFCASSGLPSASPLGTQYFGPGTRLLVL.

The chain employs TRBV2 and TRBJ2-1; maybe TRBD1 (5 bases). CDR3 length: 14 residues. Trimming shortened V by 4 bases and J by 5 bases, and 12 bases separated the two germline ends. CDR1 is SNHLY and CDR2 is FYNNEI in the germline V gene. The CDR3 DNA is TGTGCCAGCAGTGTTTCTGCGACAGACAATGAGCAGTTCTTC. Protein sequence: CASSVSATDNEQFF. The whole variable domain, remainder taken from reference TRBV2 and TRBJ2-1, is EPEVTQTPSHQVTQMGQEVILRCVPISNHLYFYWYRQILGQKVEFLVSFYNNEISEKSEIFDDQFSVERPDGSNFTLKIRSTKLEDSAMYFCASSVSATDNEQFFGPGTRLTVL.